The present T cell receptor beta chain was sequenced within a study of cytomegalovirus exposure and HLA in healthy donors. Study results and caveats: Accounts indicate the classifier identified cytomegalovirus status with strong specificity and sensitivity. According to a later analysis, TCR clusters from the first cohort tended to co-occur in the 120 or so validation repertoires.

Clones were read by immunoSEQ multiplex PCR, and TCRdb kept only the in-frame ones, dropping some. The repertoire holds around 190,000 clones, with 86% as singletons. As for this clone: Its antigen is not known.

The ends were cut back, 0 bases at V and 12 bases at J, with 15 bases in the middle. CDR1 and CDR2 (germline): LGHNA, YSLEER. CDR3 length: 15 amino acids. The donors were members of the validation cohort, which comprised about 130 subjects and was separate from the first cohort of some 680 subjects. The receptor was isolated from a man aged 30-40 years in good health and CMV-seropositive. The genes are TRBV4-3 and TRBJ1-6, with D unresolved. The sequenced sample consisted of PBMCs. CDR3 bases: TGCGCCAGCAGCCAAGACCAGCTGTCGAGGGAACCCCTCCACTTT. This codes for CASSQDQLSREPLHF.